This entry is about one T cell receptor (beta chain). The target antigen is unknown. The data belong to a study of radiotherapy plus CTLA-4 blockade in lung cancer. General study points: Subsequent to radiotherapy plus ipilimumab, tumor-derived TCR clones underwent expansion in blood.

Patients had chemo-refractory metastatic non-small-cell lung cancer and received focal radiation plus CTLA-4 blockade that used ipilimumab. TCRdb's table, derived via immunoSEQ multiplex PCR, lists solely in-frame clones and lacks some. The sample records fewer than 100,000 clones, roughly 87% being singletons. This specimen consisted of peripheral blood, obtained from a patient treated with radiotherapy plus ipilimumab. The sequence was collected from a human donor with non-small cell lung cancer who had stable disease on radiotherapy plus ipilimumab.

CDR3 nucleotides: TGCGCCAGCATGCTTGGCACAGATACGCAGTATTTT. This encodes CASMLGTDTQYF. The chain couples TRBV10-2 to TRBJ2-3; D gene ambiguous. The CDR3 has 12 residues. V lost 7 bases and J lost 1, with 6 bases in between. Per germline, CDR1 WSHSY and CDR2 SAAADI.